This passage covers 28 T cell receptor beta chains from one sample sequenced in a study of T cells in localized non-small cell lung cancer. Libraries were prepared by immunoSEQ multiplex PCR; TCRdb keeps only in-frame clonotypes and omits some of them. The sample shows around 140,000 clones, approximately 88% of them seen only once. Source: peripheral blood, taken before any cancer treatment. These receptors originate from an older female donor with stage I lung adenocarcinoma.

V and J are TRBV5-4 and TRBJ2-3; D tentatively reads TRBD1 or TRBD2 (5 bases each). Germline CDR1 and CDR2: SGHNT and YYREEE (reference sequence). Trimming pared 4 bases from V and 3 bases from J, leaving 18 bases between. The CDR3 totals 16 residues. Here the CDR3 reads CASSAGSGRGTDTQYF. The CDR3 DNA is TGTGCCAGCAGCGCTGGGTCGGGACGGGGTACAGATACGCAGTATTTT.

The DNA of the CDR3 is TGCAGTGCTACCCCGGCCTATGGCTACACCTTC. It specifies CSATPAYGYTF. This sequence joins TRBV20-1 and TRBJ1-2; unclear D gene. CDR3 length: 11 amino acids. V was shortened by 4 bases and J by 4 bases, with 7 bases between the two germline ends. Germline assignment: CDR1 DFQATT and CDR2 SNEGSKA (reference sequence).

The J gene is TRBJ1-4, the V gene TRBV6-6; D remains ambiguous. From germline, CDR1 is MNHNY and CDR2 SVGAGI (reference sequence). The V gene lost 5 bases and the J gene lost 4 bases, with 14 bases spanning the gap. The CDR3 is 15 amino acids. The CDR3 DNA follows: TGTGCCAGCAGTCCCTCGCGAACCCTTAATGAAAAACTGTTTTTT. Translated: CASSPSRTLNEKLFF.

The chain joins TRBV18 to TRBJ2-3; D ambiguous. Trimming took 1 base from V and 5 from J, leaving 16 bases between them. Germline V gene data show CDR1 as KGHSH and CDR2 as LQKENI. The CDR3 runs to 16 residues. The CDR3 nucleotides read TGTGCCAGCTCACCACAACTGGGTAGAGGCCTAGATACGCAGTATTTT. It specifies CASSPQLGRGLDTQYF. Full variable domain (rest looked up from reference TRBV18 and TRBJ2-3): NAGVMQNPRHLVRRRGQEARLRCSPMKGHSHVYWYRQLPEEGLKFMVYLQKENIIDESGMPKERFSAEFPKEGPSILRIQQVVRGDSAAYFCASSPQLGRGLDTQYFGPGTRLTVL.

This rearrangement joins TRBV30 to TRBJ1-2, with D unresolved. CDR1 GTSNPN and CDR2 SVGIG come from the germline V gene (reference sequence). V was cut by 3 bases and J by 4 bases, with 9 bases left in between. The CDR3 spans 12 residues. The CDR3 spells CAWSGSGYGYTF. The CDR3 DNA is TGTGCCTGGAGCGGTAGCGGCTATGGCTACACCTTC.

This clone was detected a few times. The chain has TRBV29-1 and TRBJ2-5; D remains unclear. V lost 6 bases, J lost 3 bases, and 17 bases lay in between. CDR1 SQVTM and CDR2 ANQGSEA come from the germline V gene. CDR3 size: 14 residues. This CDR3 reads CSVDGRKSEETQYF. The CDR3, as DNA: TGCAGCGTGGATGGACGTAAGTCAGAAGAGACCCAGTACTTC. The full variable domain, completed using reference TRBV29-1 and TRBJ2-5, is SAVISQKPSRDICQRGTSLTIQCQVDSQVTMMFWYRQQPGQSLTLIATANQGSEATYESGFVIDKFPISRPNLTFSTLTVSNMSPEDSSIYLCSVDGRKSEETQYFGPGTRLLVL.

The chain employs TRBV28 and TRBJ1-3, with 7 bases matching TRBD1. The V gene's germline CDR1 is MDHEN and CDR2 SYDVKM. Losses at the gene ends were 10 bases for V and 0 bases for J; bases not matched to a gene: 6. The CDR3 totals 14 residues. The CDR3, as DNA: TGTGCCACTCGGACAGGATTCTCTGGAAACACCATATATTTT. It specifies CATRTGFSGNTIYF.

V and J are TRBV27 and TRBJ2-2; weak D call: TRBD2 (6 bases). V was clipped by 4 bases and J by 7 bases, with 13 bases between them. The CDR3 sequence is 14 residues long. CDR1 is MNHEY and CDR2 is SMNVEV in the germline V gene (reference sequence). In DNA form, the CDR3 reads TGTGCCAGCAGTTCGGGAGCGCCCAACGGGGAGCTGTTTTTT. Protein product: CASSSGAPNGELFF.

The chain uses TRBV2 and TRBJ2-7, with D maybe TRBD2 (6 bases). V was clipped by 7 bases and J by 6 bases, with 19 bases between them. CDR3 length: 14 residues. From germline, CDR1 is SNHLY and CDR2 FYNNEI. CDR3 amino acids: CASKGGTVGLEQYF. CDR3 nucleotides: TGTGCCAGCAAGGGTGGGACTGTGGGACTCGAGCAGTACTTC.

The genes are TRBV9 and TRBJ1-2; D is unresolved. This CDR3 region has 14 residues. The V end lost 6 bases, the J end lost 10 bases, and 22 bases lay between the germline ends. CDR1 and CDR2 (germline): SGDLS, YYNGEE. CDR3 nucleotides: TGTGCCAGCACCACCGGGCAGATTAATGTATTCTACACCTTC. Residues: CASTTGQINVFYTF.

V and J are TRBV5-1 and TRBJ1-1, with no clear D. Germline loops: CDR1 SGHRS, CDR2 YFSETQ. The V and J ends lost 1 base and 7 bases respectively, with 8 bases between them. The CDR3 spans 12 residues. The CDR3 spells CASSLIKDEAFF. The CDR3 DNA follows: TGCGCCAGCAGCTTGATTAAGGATGAAGCTTTCTTT. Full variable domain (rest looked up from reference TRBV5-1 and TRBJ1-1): KAGVTQTPRYLIKTRGQQVTLSCSPISGHRSVSWYQQTPGQGLQFLFEYFSETQRNKGNFPGRFSGRQFSNSRSEMNVSTLELGDSALYLCASSLIKDEAFFGQGTRLTVV.

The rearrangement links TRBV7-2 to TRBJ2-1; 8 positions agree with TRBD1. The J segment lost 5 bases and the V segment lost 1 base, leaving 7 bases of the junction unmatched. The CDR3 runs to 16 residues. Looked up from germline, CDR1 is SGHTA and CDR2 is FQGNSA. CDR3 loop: CASSLDPWTGNNEQFF. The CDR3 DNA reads TGTGCCAGCAGCTTAGATCCATGGACAGGGAACAATGAGCAGTTCTTC.

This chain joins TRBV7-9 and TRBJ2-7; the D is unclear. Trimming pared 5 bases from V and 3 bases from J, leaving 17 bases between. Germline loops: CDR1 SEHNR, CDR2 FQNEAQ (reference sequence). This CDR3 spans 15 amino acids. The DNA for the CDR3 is TGTGCCAGCAGCCGGCCCGACCGAGGCCTCTACGAGCAGTACTTC. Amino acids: CASSRPDRGLYEQYF. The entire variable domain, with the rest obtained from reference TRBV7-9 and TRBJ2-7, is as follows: DTGVSQNPRHKITKRGQNVTFRCDPISEHNRLYWYRQTLGQGPEFLTYFQNEAQLEKSRLLSDRFSAERPKGSFSTLEIQRTEQGDSAMYLCASSRPDRGLYEQYFGPGTRLTVT.

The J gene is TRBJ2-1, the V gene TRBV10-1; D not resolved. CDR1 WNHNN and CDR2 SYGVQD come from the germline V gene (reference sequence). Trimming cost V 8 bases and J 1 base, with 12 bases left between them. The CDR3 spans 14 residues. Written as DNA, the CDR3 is TGCGCCAGCTCCCCCCTAGGATCCTACAATGAGCAGTTCTTC. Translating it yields CASSPLGSYNEQFF.

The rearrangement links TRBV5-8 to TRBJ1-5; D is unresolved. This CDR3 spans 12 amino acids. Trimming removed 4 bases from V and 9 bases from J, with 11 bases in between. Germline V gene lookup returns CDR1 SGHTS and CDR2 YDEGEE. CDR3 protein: CASSPALLPQHF. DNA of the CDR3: TGTGCCAGCAGCCCCGCACTATTGCCCCAGCATTTT. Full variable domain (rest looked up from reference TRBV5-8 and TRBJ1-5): EAGVTQSPTHLIKTRGQQATLRCSPISGHTSVYWYQQALGLGLQFLLWYDEGEERNRGNFPPRFSGRQFPNYSSELNVNALELEDSALYLCASSPALLPQHFGDGTRLSIL.

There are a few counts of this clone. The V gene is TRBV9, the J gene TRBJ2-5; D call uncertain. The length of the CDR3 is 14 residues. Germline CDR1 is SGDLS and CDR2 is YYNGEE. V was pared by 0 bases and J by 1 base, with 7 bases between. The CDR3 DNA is TGTGCCAGCAGCGTAGGGGCTCTCCAAGAGACCCAGTACTTC. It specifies CASSVGALQETQYF.

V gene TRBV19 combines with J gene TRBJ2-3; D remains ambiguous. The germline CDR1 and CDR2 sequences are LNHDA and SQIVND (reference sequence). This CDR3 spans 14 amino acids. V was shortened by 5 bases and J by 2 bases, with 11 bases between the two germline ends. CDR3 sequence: CASSLASATDTQYF. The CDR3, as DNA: TGTGCCAGTAGTTTAGCTAGTGCCACAGATACGCAGTATTTT.

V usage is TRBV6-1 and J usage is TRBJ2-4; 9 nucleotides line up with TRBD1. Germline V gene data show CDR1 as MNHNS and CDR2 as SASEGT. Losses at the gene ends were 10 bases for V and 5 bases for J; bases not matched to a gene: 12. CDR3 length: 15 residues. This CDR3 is CATTPSDRGENIQYF. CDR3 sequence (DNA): TGTGCCACCACACCCTCGGACAGGGGTGAAAACATTCAGTACTTC.

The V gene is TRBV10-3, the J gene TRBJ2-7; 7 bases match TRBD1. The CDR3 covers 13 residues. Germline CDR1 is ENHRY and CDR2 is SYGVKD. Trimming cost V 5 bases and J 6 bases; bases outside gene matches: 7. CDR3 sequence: CAISWAGGPEQYF. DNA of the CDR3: TGTGCCATCAGTTGGGCAGGGGGACCCGAGCAGTACTTC.

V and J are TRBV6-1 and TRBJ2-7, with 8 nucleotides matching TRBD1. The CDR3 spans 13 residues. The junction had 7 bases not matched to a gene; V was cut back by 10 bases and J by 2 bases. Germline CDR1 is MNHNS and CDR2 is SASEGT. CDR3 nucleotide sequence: TGTGCCATCCAGGGGGCGAGAACCTACGAGCAGTACTTC. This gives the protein CAIQGARTYEQYF.

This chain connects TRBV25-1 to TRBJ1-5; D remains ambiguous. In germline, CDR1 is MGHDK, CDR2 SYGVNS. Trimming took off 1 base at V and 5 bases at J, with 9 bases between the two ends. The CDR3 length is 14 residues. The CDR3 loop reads CASSEWGTDQPQHF. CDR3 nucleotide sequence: TGTGCCAGCAGTGAATGGGGAACAGATCAGCCCCAGCATTTT. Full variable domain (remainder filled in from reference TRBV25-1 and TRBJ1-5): EADIYQTPRYLVIGTGKKITLECSQTMGHDKMYWYQQDPGMELHLIHYSYGVNSTEKGDLSSESTVSRIRTEHFPLTLESARPSHTSQYLCASSEWGTDQPQHFGDGTRLSIL.

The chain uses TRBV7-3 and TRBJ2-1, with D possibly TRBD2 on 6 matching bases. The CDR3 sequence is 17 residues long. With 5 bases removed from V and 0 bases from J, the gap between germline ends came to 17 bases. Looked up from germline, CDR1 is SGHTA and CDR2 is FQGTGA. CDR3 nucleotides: TGTGCCAGCAGCCGAACTAGCTCCGGTAGCTCCTACAATGAGCAGTTCTTC. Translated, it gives CASSRTSSGSSYNEQFF.

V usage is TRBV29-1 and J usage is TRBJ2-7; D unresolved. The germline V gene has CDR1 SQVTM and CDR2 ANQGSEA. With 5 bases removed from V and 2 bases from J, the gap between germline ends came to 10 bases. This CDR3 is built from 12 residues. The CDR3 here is CSVYGSTYEQYF. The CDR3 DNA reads TGCAGCGTTTACGGCAGTACCTACGAGCAGTACTTC.

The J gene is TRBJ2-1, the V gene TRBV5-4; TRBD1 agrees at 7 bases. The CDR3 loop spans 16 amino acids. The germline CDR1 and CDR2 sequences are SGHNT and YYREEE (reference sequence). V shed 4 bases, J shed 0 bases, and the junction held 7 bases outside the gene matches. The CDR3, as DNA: TGTGCCAGCAGCCCGCAAGGGGGCCACTCCTACAATGAGCAGTTCTTC. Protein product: CASSPQGGHSYNEQFF. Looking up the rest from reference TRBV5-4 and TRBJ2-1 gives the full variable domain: ETGVTQSPTHLIKTRGQQVTLRCSSQSGHNTVSWYQQALGQGPQFIFQYYREEENGRGNFPPRFSGLQFPNYSSELNVNALELDDSALYLCASSPQGGHSYNEQFFGPGTRLTVL.

CDR3 sequence (DNA): TGTGCCAGCAGGAGGACTGGATCCTACGAGCAGTACTTC. This sequence encodes CASRRTGSYEQYF. V is TRBV6-5 and J is TRBJ2-7, with a tentative D call TRBD2 (5 bases). The CDR3 has 13 amino acids. The germline V gene has CDR1 MNHEY and CDR2 SVGAGI. Trimming cost V 6 bases and J 1 base, with 10 bases left between them.

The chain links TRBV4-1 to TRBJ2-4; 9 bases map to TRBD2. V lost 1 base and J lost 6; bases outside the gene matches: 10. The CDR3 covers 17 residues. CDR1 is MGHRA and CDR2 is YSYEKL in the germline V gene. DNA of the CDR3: TGCGCCAGCAGCCAAGCCGCGACTAGCGGAGCTATAAACATTCAGTACTTC. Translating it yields CASSQAATSGAINIQYF.

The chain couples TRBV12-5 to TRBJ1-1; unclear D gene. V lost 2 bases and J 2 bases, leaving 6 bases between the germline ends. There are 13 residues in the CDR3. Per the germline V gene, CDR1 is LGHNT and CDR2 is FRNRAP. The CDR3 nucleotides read TGTGCTAGTGGTTTGAGGGAAAACACTGAAGCTTTCTTT. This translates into CASGLRENTEAFF.

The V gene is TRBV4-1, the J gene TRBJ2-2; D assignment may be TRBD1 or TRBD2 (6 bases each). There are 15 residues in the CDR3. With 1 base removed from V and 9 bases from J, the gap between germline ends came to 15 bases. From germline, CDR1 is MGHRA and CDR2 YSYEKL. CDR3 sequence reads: CASSQAIQGLWELFF. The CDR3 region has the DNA TGCGCCAGCAGCCAAGCAATACAGGGACTCTGGGAGCTGTTTTTT.